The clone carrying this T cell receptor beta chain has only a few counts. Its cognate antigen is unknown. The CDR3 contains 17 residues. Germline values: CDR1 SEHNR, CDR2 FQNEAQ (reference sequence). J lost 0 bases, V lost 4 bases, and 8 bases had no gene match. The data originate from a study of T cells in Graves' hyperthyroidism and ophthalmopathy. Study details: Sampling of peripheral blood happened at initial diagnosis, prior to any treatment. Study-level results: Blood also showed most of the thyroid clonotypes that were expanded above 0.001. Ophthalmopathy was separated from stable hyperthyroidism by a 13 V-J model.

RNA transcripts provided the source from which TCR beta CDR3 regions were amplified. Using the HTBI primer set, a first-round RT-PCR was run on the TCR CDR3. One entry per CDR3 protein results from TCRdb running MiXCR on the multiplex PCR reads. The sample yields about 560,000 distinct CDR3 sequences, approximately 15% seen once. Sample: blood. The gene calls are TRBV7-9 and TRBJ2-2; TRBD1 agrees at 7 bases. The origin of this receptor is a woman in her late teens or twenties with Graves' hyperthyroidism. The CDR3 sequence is CASSSEFGTANTGELFF. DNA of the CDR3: TGTGCCAGCAGCTCTGAATTTGGGACAGCGAACACCGGGGAGCTGTTTTTT.